This T cell receptor (beta chain) was profiled in a study of Ad26.COV2.S vaccination and SARS-CoV-2 variants. This sample's treatment: 15 to 20 received Ad26.COV2.S at low or high dose, single or two shots; about 5 received placebo; per-sample allocation not given. Sample collection was performed on day 63 after the first vaccine or placebo injection. This clone was seen a single time. Its antigen is undetermined. The table came from immunoSEQ multiplex PCR; TCRdb's copy has only in-frame clones and leaves some out. The repertoire consists of approximately 420,000 clones, with about nine tenths occurring once and the leading ten covering roughly 3.5%. General observations from the study: Considerable breadth of spike-specific CD8+ and CD4+ T cell responses has reportedly been documented following vaccination.

Source: peripheral blood, taken in a trial of Ad26.COV2.S vaccine versus placebo. The source of this sequence is a person between 18 and 65 years old who received the Ad26.COV2.S COVID-19 vaccine or a placebo.

CDR3 amino acids: CASSPGQHEDTQYF. The CDR3 nucleotides are TGCGCCAGCAGCCCCGGACAACACGAGGATACGCAGTATTTT. V usage is TRBV5-1 and J usage is TRBJ2-3; a possible D gene is TRBD1 (5 bases). The germline CDR1 and CDR2 sequences are SGHRS and YFSETQ. This CDR3 has 14 amino acids. V was trimmed by 4 bases and J by 6 bases, leaving 15 bases between them.